This is a list of T cell receptor beta chains from one sample in a study of blood T cell repertoires in COVID-19. This table comes from immunoSEQ multiplex PCR, and its TCRdb copy is limited to in-frame clones, with some not included. The sample lists 200,000 or so clones; 88% were seen once. The sequencing sample was made of peripheral blood. These TCRs come from a man in his 70s with acute or convalescent COVID-19. CDR3s include the opening cysteine and the closing phenylalanine or tryptophan. D genes are given only for firm matches.

j_gene: TRBJ2-5
v_gene: TRBV15
d_gene: TRBD2
len: 15
CDR3nt: TGTGCCACCAGCCCAAGGAGCGGGAGCGGGGAGACCCAGTACTTC
CDR3aa: CATSPRSGSGETQYF

j_gene: TRBJ2-2
v_gene: TRBV6-5
d_gene: TRBD2
len: 15
CDR3nt: TGTGCCAGCAGTTACTCCTGGACTAGCACCGGGGAGCTGTTTTTT
CDR3aa: CASSYSWTSTGELFF

j_gene: TRBJ2-1
v_gene: TRBV27
d_gene: TRBD2
len: 16
CDR3nt: TGTGCCAGCAGTTTAGCTAGCGGGACTTCCTACAATGAGCAGTTCTTC
CDR3aa: CASSLASGTSYNEQFF

j_gene: TRBJ2-1
v_gene: TRBV9
d_gene: TRBD2
len: 17
CDR3nt: TGTGCCAGCAGCGACCCGGGCTTAGGACTAGCGGGAGAGGAGCAGTTCTTC
CDR3aa: CASSDPGLGLAGEEQFF

j_gene: TRBJ2-7
v_gene: TRBV7-8
d_gene: TRBD1
len: 14
CDR3nt: TGTGCCAGCAGCTTAACAAGGGGGCCCAACGAGCAGTACTTC
CDR3aa: CASSLTRGPNEQYF

j_gene: TRBJ1-2
v_gene: TRBV4-1
d_gene: TRBD1
len: 15
CDR3nt: TGCGCCAGCAGCCAAGGAGGGACAGGGTCCTATGGCTACACCTTC
CDR3aa: CASSQGGTGSYGYTF

j_gene: TRBJ1-2
v_gene: TRBV7-8
d_gene: TRBD1
len: 15
CDR3nt: TGTGCCAGCAGCTTCGGGACAGGGTTAAACTATGGCTACACCTTC
CDR3aa: CASSFGTGLNYGYTF

j_gene: TRBJ1-6
v_gene: TRBV5-1
d_gene: -
len: 15
CDR3nt: TGCGCCAGCAGCTTGGTCTTGTCCCATAATTCACCCCTCCACTTT
CDR3aa: CASSLVLSHNSPLHF

j_gene: TRBJ2-7
v_gene: TRBV6-6
d_gene: -
len: 16
CDR3nt: TGTGCCAGCAGTTACTCGATTATCGCGAACTACTACGAGCAGTACTTC
CDR3aa: CASSYSIIANYYEQYF

j_gene: TRBJ1-5
v_gene: TRBV7-2
d_gene: -
len: 19
CDR3nt: TGTGCCAGCAGCTTACGTCCTGGCCCAGGGTTGGAAGGCAATCAGCCCCAGCATTTT
CDR3aa: CASSLRPGPGLEGNQPQHF

j_gene: TRBJ2-7
v_gene: TRBV18
d_gene: -
len: 15
CDR3nt: TGTGCCAGCTCACCAATCATTAGGACGAGGGACGAGCAGTACTTC
CDR3aa: CASSPIIRTRDEQYF

j_gene: TRBJ1-1
v_gene: TRBV9
d_gene: -
len: 15
CDR3nt: TGTGCCAGCAGCGTAGGAGGGCAGGGGTACACTGAAGCTTTCTTT
CDR3aa: CASSVGGQGYTEAFF

j_gene: TRBJ1-4
v_gene: TRBV7-9
d_gene: -
len: 15
CDR3nt: TGTGCCAGCGCCGTCACAGGGTCGGGGAATGAAAAACTGTTTTTT
CDR3aa: CASAVTGSGNEKLFF

j_gene: TRBJ2-5
v_gene: TRBV5-4
d_gene: -
len: 13
CDR3nt: TGTGCCAGCAGCTTGGCCAGGGAAGAGACCCAGTACTTC
CDR3aa: CASSLAREETQYF